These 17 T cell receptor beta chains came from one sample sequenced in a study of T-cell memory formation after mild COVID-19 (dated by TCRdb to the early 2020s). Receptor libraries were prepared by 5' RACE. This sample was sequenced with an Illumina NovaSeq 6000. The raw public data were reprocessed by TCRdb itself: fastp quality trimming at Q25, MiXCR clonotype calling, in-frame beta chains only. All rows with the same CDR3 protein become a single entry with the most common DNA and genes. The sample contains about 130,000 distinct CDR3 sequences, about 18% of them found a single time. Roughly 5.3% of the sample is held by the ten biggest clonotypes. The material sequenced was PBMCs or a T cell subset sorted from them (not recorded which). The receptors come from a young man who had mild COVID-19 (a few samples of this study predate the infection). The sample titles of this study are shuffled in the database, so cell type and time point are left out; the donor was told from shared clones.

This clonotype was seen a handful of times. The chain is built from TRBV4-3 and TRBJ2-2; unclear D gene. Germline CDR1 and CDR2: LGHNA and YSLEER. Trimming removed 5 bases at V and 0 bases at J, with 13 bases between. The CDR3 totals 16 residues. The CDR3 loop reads CASSSRKGANTGELFF. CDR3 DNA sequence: TGCGCCAGCAGCTCCCGGAAGGGCGCGAACACCGGGGAGCTGTTTTTT.

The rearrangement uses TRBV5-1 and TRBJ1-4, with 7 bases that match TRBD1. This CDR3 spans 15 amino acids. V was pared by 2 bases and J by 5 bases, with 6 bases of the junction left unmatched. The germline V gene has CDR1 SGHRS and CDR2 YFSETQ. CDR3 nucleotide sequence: TGCGCCAGCAGCTTCCGGGACAGCGCGAATGAAAAACTGTTTTTT. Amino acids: CASSFRDSANEKLFF.

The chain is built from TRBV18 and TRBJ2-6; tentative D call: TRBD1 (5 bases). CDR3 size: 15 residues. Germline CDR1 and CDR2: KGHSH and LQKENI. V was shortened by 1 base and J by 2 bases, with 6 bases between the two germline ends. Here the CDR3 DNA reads TGTGCCAGCTCACCACAGACAGCTGGGGCCAACGTCCTGACTTTC. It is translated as CASSPQTAGANVLTF.

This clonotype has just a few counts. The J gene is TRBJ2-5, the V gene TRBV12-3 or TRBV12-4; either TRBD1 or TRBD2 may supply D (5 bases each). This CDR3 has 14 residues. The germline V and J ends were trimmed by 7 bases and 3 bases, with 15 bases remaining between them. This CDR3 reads CASTPFGTEETQYF. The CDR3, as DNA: TGTGCCAGCACCCCCTTTGGGACGGAAGAGACCCAGTACTTC.

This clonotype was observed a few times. The CDR3 sequence: CASSLARGYGYTF. The DNA of the CDR3 is TGTGCCAGCAGCTTAGCCCGAGGCTATGGCTACACCTTC. This rearrangement joins TRBV7-2 to TRBJ1-2; D ambiguous. Germline values: CDR1 SGHTA, CDR2 FQGNSA. The CDR3 is made up of 13 amino acids. Trimming pared 0 bases from V and 4 bases from J, leaving 6 bases between.

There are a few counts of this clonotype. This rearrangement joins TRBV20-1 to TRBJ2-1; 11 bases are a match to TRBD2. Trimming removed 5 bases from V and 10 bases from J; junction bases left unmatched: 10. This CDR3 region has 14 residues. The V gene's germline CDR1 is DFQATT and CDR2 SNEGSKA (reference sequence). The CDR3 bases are TGCAGTGCTGGCGGGACTAGCGGTATGAGGGAGCAGTTCTTC. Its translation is CSAGGTSGMREQFF.

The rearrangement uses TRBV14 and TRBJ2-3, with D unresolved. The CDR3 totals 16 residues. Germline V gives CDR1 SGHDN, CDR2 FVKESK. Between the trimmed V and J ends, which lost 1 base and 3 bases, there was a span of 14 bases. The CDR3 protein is CASSQVLTVTTDTQYF. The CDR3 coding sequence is TGTGCCAGCAGCCAAGTATTAACAGTCACGACAGATACGCAGTATTTT.

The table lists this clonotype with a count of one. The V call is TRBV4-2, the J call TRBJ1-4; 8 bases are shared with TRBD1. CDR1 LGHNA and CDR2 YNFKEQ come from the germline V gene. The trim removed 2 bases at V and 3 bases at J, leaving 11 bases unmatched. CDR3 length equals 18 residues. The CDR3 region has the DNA TGTGCCAGCAGCCAACGACAGGGGCGCTTGGTAGCTAATGAAAAACTGTTTTTT. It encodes CASSQRQGRLVANEKLFF.

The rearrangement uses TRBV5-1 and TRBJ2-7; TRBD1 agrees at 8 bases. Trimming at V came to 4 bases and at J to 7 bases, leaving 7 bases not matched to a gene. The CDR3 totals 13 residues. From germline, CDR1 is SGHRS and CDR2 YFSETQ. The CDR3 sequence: CASSRDRPGEQYF. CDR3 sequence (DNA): TGCGCCAGCAGCCGGGACAGGCCGGGGGAGCAGTACTTC.

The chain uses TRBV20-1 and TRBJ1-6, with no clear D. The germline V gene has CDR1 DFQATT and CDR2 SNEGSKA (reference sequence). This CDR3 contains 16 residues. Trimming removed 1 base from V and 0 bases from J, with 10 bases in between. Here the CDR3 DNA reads TGCAGTGCTAGAGTGACCGGGAGCTCCTATAATTCACCCCTCCACTTT. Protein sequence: CSARVTGSSYNSPLHF.

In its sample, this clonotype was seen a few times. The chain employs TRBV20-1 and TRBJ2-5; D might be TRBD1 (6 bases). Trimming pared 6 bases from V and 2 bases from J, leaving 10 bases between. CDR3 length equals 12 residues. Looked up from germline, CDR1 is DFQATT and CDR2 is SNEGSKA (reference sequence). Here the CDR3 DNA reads TGCAGTGCGCCTAGGGGGCAAGAGACCCAGTACTTC. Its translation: CSAPRGQETQYF.

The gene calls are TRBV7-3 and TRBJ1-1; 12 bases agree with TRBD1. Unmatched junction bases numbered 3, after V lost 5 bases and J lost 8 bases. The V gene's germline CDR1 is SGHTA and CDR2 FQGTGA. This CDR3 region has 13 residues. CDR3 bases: TGTGCCAGCAGCGTCGGGACAGGGGGCGAAGCTTTCTTT. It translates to CASSVGTGGEAFF.

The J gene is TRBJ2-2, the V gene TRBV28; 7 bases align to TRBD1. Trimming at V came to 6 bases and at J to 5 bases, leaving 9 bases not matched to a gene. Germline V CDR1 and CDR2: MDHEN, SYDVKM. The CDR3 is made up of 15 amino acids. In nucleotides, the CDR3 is TGTGCCAGCAGATTTACAGGGGAAGGGACCGGGGAGCTGTTTTTT. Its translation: CASRFTGEGTGELFF.

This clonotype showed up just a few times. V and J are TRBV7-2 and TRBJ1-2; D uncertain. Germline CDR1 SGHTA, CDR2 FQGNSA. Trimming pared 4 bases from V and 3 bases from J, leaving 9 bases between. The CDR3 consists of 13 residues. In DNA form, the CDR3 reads TGTGCCAGCAGCTCTCAGGATTACTATGGCTACACCTTC. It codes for CASSSQDYYGYTF.

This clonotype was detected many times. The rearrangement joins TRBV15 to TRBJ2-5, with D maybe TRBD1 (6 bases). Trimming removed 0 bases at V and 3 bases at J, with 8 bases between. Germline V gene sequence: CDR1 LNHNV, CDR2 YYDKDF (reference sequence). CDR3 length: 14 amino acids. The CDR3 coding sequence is TGTGCCACCAGCAGAGAGGACAGAAAAGAGACCCAGTACTTC. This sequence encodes CATSREDRKETQYF. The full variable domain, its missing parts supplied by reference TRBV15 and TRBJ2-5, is DAMVIQNPRYQVTQFGKPVTLSCSQTLNHNVMYWYQQKSSQAPKLLFHYYDKDFNNEADTPDNFQSRRPNTSFCFLDIRSPGLGDTAMYLCATSREDRKETQYFGPGTRLLVL.

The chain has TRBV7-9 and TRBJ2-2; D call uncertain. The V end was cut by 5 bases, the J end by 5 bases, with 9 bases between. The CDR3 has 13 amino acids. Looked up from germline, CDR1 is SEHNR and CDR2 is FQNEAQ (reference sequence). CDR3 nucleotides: TGTGCCAGCAGCCAGACGGAGACCGGGGAGCTGTTTTTT. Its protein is CASSQTETGELFF.

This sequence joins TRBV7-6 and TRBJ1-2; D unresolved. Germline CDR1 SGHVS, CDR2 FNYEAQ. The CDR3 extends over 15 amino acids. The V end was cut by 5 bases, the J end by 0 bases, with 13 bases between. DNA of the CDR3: TGTGCCAGCAGCCCCCGTATAGGTTCTAACTATGGCTACACCTTC. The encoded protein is CASSPRIGSNYGYTF.